What follows are 32 T cell receptor beta chains derived from one specimen sequenced in a study of T cells after yellow fever vaccination. In TCRdb, the 5' RACE reads were re-called with MiXCR into one record per CDR3 protein. The sample shows 35,000 to 55,000 distinct CDR3 sequences, over 5.5% of them seen only once. This specimen was PBMCs, either bulk or a sorted T-cell subset (CD4+, CD8+, memory, or dextramer-sorted; not recorded which), taken 45 days after the yellow fever booster vaccination. Receptors were obtained from a man aged 25-45 years who received the YFV17D yellow fever vaccine.

This clonotype appeared many times. The gene calls are TRBV3-1 and TRBJ2-5; D is undetermined. V lost 1 base and J 1 base, leaving 13 bases between the germline ends. In germline, CDR1 is LGHDT, CDR2 YNNKEL (reference sequence). The CDR3 totals 16 residues. CDR3 DNA sequence: TGTGCCAGCAGCCAAGGTGGCGGCACGATCCAAGAGACCCAGTACTTC. Its translation: CASSQGGGTIQETQYF.

This clonotype was observed a handful of times. The V call is TRBV15, the J call TRBJ2-5; 7 bases are a match to TRBD1. Germline CDR1 and CDR2: LNHNV and YYDKDF (reference sequence). The CDR3 extends over 15 amino acids. Trimming at V came to 3 bases and at J to 2 bases, leaving 6 bases not matched to a gene. In DNA, the CDR3 is TGTGCCACCAGCAGTCCGGGGACAGTACAAGAGACCCAGTACTTC. Its protein is CATSSPGTVQETQYF.

This chain uses TRBV27 with TRBJ2-1, with 13 bases matching TRBD2. The V segment lost 3 bases and the J segment 4 bases; nucleotides outside the gene matches: 3. This CDR3 spans 16 amino acids. Germline values: CDR1 MNHEY, CDR2 SMNVEV (reference sequence). The DNA of the CDR3 is TGTGCCAGCAGTTTGTCACTAGCGGGAGGGTACAATGAGCAGTTCTTC. It yields the protein CASSLSLAGGYNEQFF.

This clonotype was seen only a few times. V is TRBV7-8 and J is TRBJ1-2; D gene uncertain. The germline V gene has CDR1 SGHVS and CDR2 FQNEAQ. Trimming took 1 base from V and 7 from J, leaving 16 bases between them. This CDR3 region has 15 residues. The CDR3 DNA is TGTGCCAGCAGCTTAGTTGGAGGGCGGGAGCTTGGCTACACCTTC. This translates into CASSLVGGRELGYTF.

This clonotype appeared many times. The chain combines TRBV9 with TRBJ1-2; D is uncertain. V was clipped by 0 bases and J by 5 bases, with 5 bases between them. Per the germline V gene, CDR1 is SGDLS and CDR2 is YYNGEE. This CDR3 has 12 amino acids. The CDR3 sequence: CASSVAGYGYTF. CDR3 DNA sequence: TGTGCCAGCAGCGTAGCAGGATATGGCTACACCTTC.

In its sample, this clonotype was seen a few times. This chain uses TRBV4-3 with TRBJ2-2, with D uncertain. Germline V gene data show CDR1 as LGHNA and CDR2 as YSLEER. This CDR3 spans 19 amino acids. With 0 bases removed from V and 4 bases from J, the gap between germline ends came to 21 bases. CDR3 amino acids: CASSQDARTANRVTGELFF. CDR3 in DNA: TGCGCCAGCAGCCAAGATGCCCGGACGGCGAATCGAGTCACCGGGGAGCTGTTTTTT.

This clonotype was detected only a few times. V gene TRBV11-2 combines with J gene TRBJ2-2; D remains ambiguous. Trimming shortened V by 1 base and J by 9 bases, and 9 bases separated the two germline ends. The length of the CDR3 is 13 residues. The germline gives CDR1 SGHAT, CDR2 FQNNGV. The CDR3 region is CASSLGRIRELFF. CDR3 DNA: TGTGCCAGCAGCTTAGGCCGTATCCGGGAGCTGTTTTTT.

This clonotype was counted ten times or more. This sequence joins TRBV12-3 or TRBV12-4 and TRBJ1-1; 7 bases are a match to TRBD1. V lost 6 bases and J lost 1; bases outside the gene matches: 5. This CDR3 has 14 amino acids. The CDR3 is CASSRQGGNTEAFF. CDR3 coding DNA: TGTGCCAGCAGCCGACAGGGCGGGAACACTGAAGCTTTCTTT.

This clonotype was detected ten times or more. V and J are TRBV9 and TRBJ2-5; no firm D call. CDR1 is SGDLS, CDR2 YYNGEE, per germline. V lost 8 bases and J 9 bases, leaving 8 bases between the germline ends. The CDR3 has 9 amino acids. CDR3 DNA: TGTGCCAGTTGTAAGTCCCAGTACTTC. Encoded protein: CASCKSQYF.

V usage is TRBV6-5 and J usage is TRBJ1-2; TRBD1 matches 10 bases. CDR1 is MNHEY and CDR2 is SVGAGI in the germline V gene. This CDR3 has 15 residues. V trimming: 6 bases; J trimming: 6 bases; junction bases outside the gene matches: 10. As DNA, the CDR3 is TGTGCCAGCAGCCTAAGACAGGGGGCGGGGGATGGCTACACCTTC. Residues: CASSLRQGAGDGYTF.

This clonotype appeared a few times. CDR3 amino acids: CASSDWGEQFF. CDR3 nucleotides: TGTGCCAGCAGTGACTGGGGTGAGCAGTTCTTC. This rearrangement joins TRBV2 to TRBJ2-1; D remains unclear. Germline CDR1 reads SNHLY; CDR2 reads FYNNEI. The V end lost 3 bases, the J end lost 9 bases, and 6 bases lay between the germline ends. The CDR3 is 11 amino acids.

There are many counts of this clonotype. V and J are TRBV7-9 and TRBJ1-2, with unresolved D. Germline V gene sequence: CDR1 SEHNR, CDR2 FQNEAQ (reference sequence). The V end was cut by 5 bases, the J end by 6 bases, with 22 bases between. The CDR3 length is 16 residues. CDR3 protein: CASSPQTGPLVHGYTF. The CDR3 coding sequence is TGTGCCAGCAGCCCGCAAACCGGACCCCTGGTTCATGGCTACACCTTC.

This clonotype was seen a handful of times. The chain has TRBV9 and TRBJ2-5; perhaps D is TRBD1 or TRBD2 (5 bases each). V lost 4 bases and J lost 9, with 10 bases in between. In germline, CDR1 is SGDLS, CDR2 YYNGEE. This CDR3 comprises 11 residues. The CDR3 coding sequence is TGTGCCAGCAGCCCCTTGGGGGCCCAGTACTTC. Translated: CASSPLGAQYF.

The chain couples TRBV14 to TRBJ2-3, with D unresolved. Germline V CDR1 and CDR2: SGHDN, FVKESK. Trimming took off 3 bases at V and 1 base at J, with 11 bases between the two ends. The CDR3 sequence is 15 residues long. The CDR3 loop is CASSHANPRTDTQYF. Here the CDR3 DNA reads TGTGCCAGCAGCCATGCCAATCCCCGCACAGATACGCAGTATTTT.

The chain carries TRBV4-2 and TRBJ2-2, with 10 bases identical to TRBD2. The CDR3 runs 15 residues. With V trimmed by 4 bases and J by 1 base, 0 bases remained unmatched. The germline CDR1 and CDR2 sequences are LGHNA and YNFKEQ. For the CDR3, the DNA is TGTGCCAGCAGCCGGACTAGCGGGAACACCGGGGAGCTGTTTTTT. It encodes CASSRTSGNTGELFF.

The V call is TRBV3-1, the J call TRBJ1-4; 7 nucleotides line up with TRBD1. Germline V CDR1 and CDR2: LGHDT, YNNKEL (reference sequence). Unmatched junction bases numbered 8, after V lost 4 bases and J lost 3 bases. The CDR3 is 16 amino acids. CDR3 amino acids: CASSLRTGKANEKLFF. CDR3 DNA: TGTGCCAGCAGCCTCCGGACAGGAAAAGCTAATGAAAAACTGTTTTTT.

V usage is TRBV6-5 and J usage is TRBJ1-2; TRBD1 might be the D (5 bases). CDR1 is MNHEY, CDR2 SVGAGI, per germline. The germline V and J ends were trimmed by 2 bases and 8 bases, with 15 bases remaining between them. The CDR3 totals 14 residues. The CDR3 reads CASSYTGTLGGYTF. The CDR3 DNA sequence: TGTGCCAGCAGTTACACCGGGACGCTCGGGGGCTACACCTTC.

Comment on this clonotype: This may be a read error, as it is one base from a much larger clone. This chain uses TRBV24-1 with TRBJ1-2; 7 bases are shared with TRBD1. The CDR3 length is 13 residues. Germline trimming cut 5 bases from V and 9 bases from J; bases unmatched to any gene: 8. Germline loops: CDR1 KGHDR, CDR2 SFDVKD. The CDR3 bases are TGTGCCACCAGTGGAGGGACAGATTATCGCTACACCTTC. This encodes CATSGGTDYRYTF.

The sample holds many counts of this clonotype. V usage is TRBV3-1 and J usage is TRBJ2-2, with TRBD2 as a possible D gene (5 bases). The CDR3 extends over 16 amino acids. The V and J ends lost 4 bases and 0 bases respectively, with 12 bases between them. In germline, CDR1 is LGHDT, CDR2 YNNKEL (reference sequence). The CDR3 nucleotides read TGTGCCAGCAGCCTCCCGGGGTTCGCGAACACCGGGGAGCTGTTTTTT. Translation gives CASSLPGFANTGELFF.

This clonotype was detected ten times or more. This chain connects TRBV10-1 to TRBJ2-2; 8 bases are shared with TRBD2. Germline lookup yields CDR1 WNHNN and CDR2 SYGVQD (reference sequence). This CDR3 is 15 amino acids long. Germline trimming cut 6 bases from V and 1 base from J; bases unmatched to any gene: 4. The chain's CDR3 is CASSALAENTGELFF. CDR3 sequence (DNA): TGCGCCAGCAGCGCACTAGCGGAGAACACCGGGGAGCTGTTTTTT.

This clonotype occurred many times. The chain is built from TRBV5-1 and TRBJ1-1, with 8 bases that match TRBD1. The CDR3 has 14 amino acids. The ends lost 5 bases at V and 5 bases at J; junction bases unmatched: 8. Germline-derived CDR1 and CDR2 are SGHRS and YFSETQ. The CDR3 DNA reads as TGCGCCAGCAGATGGAGACAGGGGCAGACTGAAGCTTTCTTT. This gives the protein CASRWRQGQTEAFF.

Many counts were recorded for this clonotype. The genes are TRBV24-1 and TRBJ2-3, with D perhaps being TRBD1 or TRBD2 (5 bases each). V was pared by 2 bases and J by 4 bases, with 15 bases between. CDR1 and CDR2 from the germline V gene are KGHDR and SFDVKD. CDR3 length: 16 amino acids. CDR3 in DNA: TGTGCCACCAGTGATTCCGAGTTTGGGGGATCAGATACGCAGTATTTT. It specifies CATSDSEFGGSDTQYF.

This clonotype was found a few times. The gene calls are TRBV7-2 and TRBJ2-5; perhaps TRBD1 as D (5 bases). CDR3 length: 15 residues. Germline V gives CDR1 SGHTA, CDR2 FQGNSA. V lost 1 base to trimming and J lost 1 base, with 10 bases between them. CDR3 protein: CASSLVAGPQETQYF. The CDR3 DNA follows: TGTGCCAGCAGCTTAGTTGCAGGGCCCCAAGAGACCCAGTACTTC.

This clonotype was seen more than once but under ten times. The V call is TRBV5-6, the J call TRBJ2-1; no clear D gene. V gave up 7 bases and J gave up 6 bases, with 14 bases separating them. Looked up from germline, CDR1 is SGHDT and CDR2 is YYEEEE. This CDR3 region has 13 residues. Here the CDR3 DNA reads TGTGCCAGCGGGGTTGGGTTGGGCAATGAGCAGTTCTTC. Encoded protein: CASGVGLGNEQFF.

The chain links TRBV7-9 to TRBJ2-5; 11 bases are shared with TRBD2. The CDR3 covers 16 residues. Per germline, CDR1 SEHNR and CDR2 FQNEAQ (reference sequence). V gave up 5 bases and J gave up 5 bases; unmatched junction bases: 10. CDR3 bases: TGTGCCAGCAGCCCTACCGGGACTAGCGGAAAGGAGACCCAGTACTTC. It codes for CASSPTGTSGKETQYF.

This clonotype was counted many times. The genes are TRBV7-2 and TRBJ2-3; no clear D gene. Trimming removed 1 base at V and 0 bases at J, with 8 bases between. The CDR3 has 15 residues. Germline V gene sequence: CDR1 SGHTA, CDR2 FQGNSA. In nucleotides, the CDR3 is TGTGCCAGCAGCTTAGTAGTCGCTAGCACAGATACGCAGTATTTT. This gives the protein CASSLVVASTDTQYF.

This clonotype was recorded many times. The CDR3 here is CASRAPGLLTYNEQFF. The CDR3 coding sequence is TGTGCCAGCAGAGCCCCGGGACTCCTCACCTACAATGAGCAGTTCTTC. The gene calls are TRBV28 and TRBJ2-1, with TRBD2 as a possible D gene (6 bases). V lost 6 bases and J lost 2, with 17 bases in between. The CDR3 is 16 residues long. The germline CDR1 and CDR2 sequences are MDHEN and SYDVKM.

This clonotype has just a few counts. The V call is TRBV20-1, the J call TRBJ2-5; TRBD2 matches 9 bases. With V trimmed by 6 bases and J by 5 bases, 10 bases remained unmatched. The CDR3 extends over 14 amino acids. The germline V gene encodes CDR1 DFQATT and CDR2 SNEGSKA (reference sequence). CDR3 protein: CSARVGLASETQYF. As DNA, the CDR3 is TGCAGTGCCCGCGTGGGACTAGCAAGCGAGACCCAGTACTTC.

This clonotype has a count of ten or more. The V and J genes are TRBV5-4 and TRBJ2-1, with 14 bases that match TRBD2. J lost 9 bases, V lost 10 bases, and 6 bases had no gene match. Germline lookup yields CDR1 SGHNT and CDR2 YYREEE (reference sequence). CDR3 size: 13 residues. Written as DNA, the CDR3 is TGTGCCTCTGGGACTAGCGGGGGAATTGAGCAGTTCTTC. Translation gives CASGTSGGIEQFF.

This clonotype was counted between two and nine times. The genes are TRBV30 and TRBJ1-4; the match to TRBD1 covers 10 bases. V lost 2 bases and J lost 7; bases outside the gene matches: 4. Per germline, CDR1 GTSNPN and CDR2 SVGIG (reference sequence). The CDR3 has 14 amino acids. This chain's CDR3 is CAWSKRDRGEKLFF. The CDR3 bases are TGTGCCTGGAGTAAGCGGGACAGGGGTGAAAAACTGTTTTTT.

The chain links TRBV5-4 to TRBJ2-2, with 12 bases that match TRBD1. The CDR3 spans 16 residues. The junction had 5 bases not matched to a gene; V was cut back by 0 bases and J by 8 bases. Germline values: CDR1 SGHNT, CDR2 YYREEE (reference sequence). CDR3 bases: TGTGCCAGCAGCTTGGCCGGGACAGGGGGCAGGGGGGAGCTGTTTTTT. Its protein product is CASSLAGTGGRGELFF. Variable domain in full (rest from reference TRBV5-4 and TRBJ2-2): ETGVTQSPTHLIKTRGQQVTLRCSSQSGHNTVSWYQQALGQGPQFIFQYYREEENGRGNFPPRFSGLQFPNYSSELNVNALELDDSALYLCASSLAGTGGRGELFFGEGSRLTVL.

The chain combines TRBV20-1 with TRBJ2-4; 8 bases map to TRBD1. Germline CDR1 is DFQATT and CDR2 is SNEGSKA (reference sequence). The CDR3 loop spans 14 amino acids. The J segment lost 0 bases and the V segment lost 5 bases, leaving 3 bases of the junction unmatched. CDR3 coding DNA: TGCAGTGCTTCGGACAGGGCAGCCAAAAACATTCAGTACTTC. Translating it yields CSASDRAAKNIQYF.